This paragraph reports one T cell receptor beta chain. The CDR3 covers 19 residues. The germline V and J ends were trimmed by 1 base and 5 bases, with 26 bases remaining between them. Germline assignment: CDR1 SGHAT and CDR2 FQNNGV. These data are taken from a study of T-cell reconstitution after alpha-beta-depleted transplantation in children. Preparation of the TCRbeta library involved a method that used unique molecular identifiers. TCRdb independently ran MiXCR on the PCR reads; one entry per CDR3 protein. The sample yields around 600,000 distinct CDR3 sequences, about 10% seen once. The sequence came from a human donor who donated a stem cell graft to a child with acute myeloid leukemia. This chain joins TRBV11-2 and TRBJ2-5; D may be TRBD1 (6 bases). The sample in question was PBMCs from the stem cell graft donor, obtained from the stem cell graft. DNA of the CDR3: TGTGCCAGCAGCTTAGTCCCAGGGGAGAGGCTAGCTCGGAGGGAGACCCAGTACTTC. The encoded protein is CASSLVPGERLARRETQYF.